This T cell receptor beta chain was identified in a study of T cells in Graves' hyperthyroidism and ophthalmopathy. This CDR3 region has 13 residues. Looked up from germline, CDR1 is LNHDA and CDR2 is SQIVND (reference sequence). The ends were cut back, 0 bases at V and 7 bases at J, with 7 bases in the middle. This clonotype was detected only a few times. Amplified regions were TCR beta CDR3 sequences from RNA transcripts. The primer set for the first-round RT-PCR of the TCR CDR3 was HTBI. TCRdb passed the multiplex PCR reads through MiXCR, listing each CDR3 protein once. The sample consists of 650,000 to 850,000 distinct CDR3 sequences, about 17% of them appearing once.

The chain is built from TRBV19 and TRBJ2-1, with D uncertain. This TCR came from a woman between 50 and 59 years old with Graves' hyperthyroidism that later progressed to Graves' ophthalmopathy. Sequenced sample: blood. The CDR3 DNA reads TGTGCCAGTAGTATAGATGAGGTAAATGAGCAGTTCTTC. This codes for CASSIDEVNEQFF.